The 4 T cell receptor beta chains presented below share a single source sample, sequenced in a study of cytomegalovirus exposure and HLA in healthy donors. PCR was performed using 60 Vbeta and 13 Jbeta primers. Here immunoSEQ multiplex PCR was the method, and the copy in TCRdb shows in-frame clones only, minus some. The top ten clones hold around 5% of a sample with more than 110,000 clones, roughly 80% of them seen once. Sequences were obtained from PBMCs. Receptor source: a male donor in good health and CMV-seronegative.

Turning to this clone: Other DNA sequences in this specimen translate into the identical CDR3. The chain couples TRBV30 to TRBJ1-1; no firm D call. CDR3 length: 13 residues. The V and J ends lost 0 bases and 0 bases respectively, with 5 bases between them. Germline V CDR1 and CDR2: GTSNPN, SVGIG (reference sequence). CDR3 DNA: TGTGCCTGGAGTGTGAGTATGAACACTGAAGCTTTCTTT. Encoded protein: CAWSVSMNTEAFF. Full variable domain (outside the CDR3, taken from reference TRBV30 and TRBJ1-1): SQTIHQWPATLVQPVGSPLSLECTVEGTSNPNLYWYRQAAGRGLQLLFYSVGIGQISSEVPQNLSASRPQDRQFILSSKKLLLSDSGFYLCAWSVSMNTEAFFGQGTRLTVV.

The V call is TRBV5-6, the J call TRBJ1-2, with 8 positions matching TRBD1. This CDR3 has 15 amino acids. V was clipped by 0 bases and J by 8 bases; unmatched bases: 9. Germline V gene lookup returns CDR1 SGHDT and CDR2 YYEEEE. This CDR3 is CASSLAGGMAWGYTF. DNA of the CDR3: TGTGCCAGCAGCTTGGCAGGGGGCATGGCCTGGGGCTACACCTTC. The entire variable domain, with the rest obtained from reference TRBV5-6 and TRBJ1-2, is as follows: DAGVTQSPTHLIKTRGQQVTLRCSPKSGHDTVSWYQQALGQGPQFIFQYYEEEERQRGNFPDRFSGHQFPNYSSELNVNALLLGDSALYLCASSLAGGMAWGYTFGSGTRLTVV.

The chain carries TRBV6-6 and TRBJ1-2; maybe TRBD1 (6 bases). The CDR3 has 14 amino acids. Germline assignment: CDR1 MNHNY and CDR2 SVGAGI (reference sequence). V lost 5 bases and J 6 bases, leaving 16 bases between the germline ends. This chain's CDR3 is CASSDNRVGNGYTF. CDR3 coding DNA: TGTGCCAGCAGTGATAACAGGGTGGGAAATGGCTACACCTTC.

The J gene is TRBJ2-1, the V gene TRBV4-1, with D hard to call. V lost 1 base, J lost 6 bases, and 10 bases lay in between. The CDR3 sequence is 14 residues long. Germline V gene sequence: CDR1 MGHRA, CDR2 YSYEKL. This CDR3 reads CASSQVPQSNEQFF. The CDR3 DNA is TGCGCCAGCAGCCAAGTCCCGCAGTCCAATGAGCAGTTCTTC.